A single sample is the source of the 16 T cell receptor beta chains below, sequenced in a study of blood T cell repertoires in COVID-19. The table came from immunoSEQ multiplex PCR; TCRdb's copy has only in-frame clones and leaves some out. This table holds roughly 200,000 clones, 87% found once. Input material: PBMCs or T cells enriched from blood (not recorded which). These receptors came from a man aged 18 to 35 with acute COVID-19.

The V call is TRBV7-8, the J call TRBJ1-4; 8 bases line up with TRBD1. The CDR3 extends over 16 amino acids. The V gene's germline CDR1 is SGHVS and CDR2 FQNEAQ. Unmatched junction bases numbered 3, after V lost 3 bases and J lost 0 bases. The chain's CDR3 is CASSLLQGATNEKLFF. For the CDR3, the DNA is TGTGCCAGCAGCTTGTTACAGGGGGCAACTAATGAAAAACTGTTTTTT.

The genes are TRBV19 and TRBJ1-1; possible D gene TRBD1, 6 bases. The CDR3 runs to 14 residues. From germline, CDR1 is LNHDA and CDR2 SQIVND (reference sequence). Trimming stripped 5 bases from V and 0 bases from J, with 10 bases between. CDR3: CASSAGQMNTEAFF. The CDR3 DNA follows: TGTGCCAGTAGTGCCGGACAGATGAACACTGAAGCTTTCTTT. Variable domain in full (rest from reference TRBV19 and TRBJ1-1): DGGITQSPKYLFRKEGQNVTLSCEQNLNHDAMYWYRQDPGQGLRLIYYSQIVNDFQKGDIAEGYSVSREKKESFPLTVTSAQKNPTAFYLCASSAGQMNTEAFFGQGTRLTVV.

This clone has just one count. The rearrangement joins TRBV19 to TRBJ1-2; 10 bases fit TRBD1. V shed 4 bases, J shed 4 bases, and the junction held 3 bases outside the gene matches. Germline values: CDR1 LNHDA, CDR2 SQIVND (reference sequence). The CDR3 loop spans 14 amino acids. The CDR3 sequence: CASSRTGGSYGYTF. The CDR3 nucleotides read TGTGCCAGTAGTAGGACAGGGGGGAGCTATGGCTACACCTTC.

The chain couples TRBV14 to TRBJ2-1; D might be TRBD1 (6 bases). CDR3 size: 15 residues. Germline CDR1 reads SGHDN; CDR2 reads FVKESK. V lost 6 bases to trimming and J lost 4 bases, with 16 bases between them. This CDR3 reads CASSPPGHLYNEQFF. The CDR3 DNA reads TGTGCCAGCAGTCCCCCGGGACACCTTTACAATGAGCAGTTCTTC.

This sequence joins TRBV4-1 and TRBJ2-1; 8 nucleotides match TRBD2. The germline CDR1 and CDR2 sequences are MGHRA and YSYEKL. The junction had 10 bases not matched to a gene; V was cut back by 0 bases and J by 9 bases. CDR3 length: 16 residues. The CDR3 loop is CASSQDGPGGPVEQFF. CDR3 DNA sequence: TGCGCCAGCAGCCAAGATGGGCCGGGAGGGCCGGTTGAGCAGTTCTTC.

The CDR3 reads CASSQEIIQGGNQPQHF. DNA for the CDR3: TGCGCCAGCAGCCAAGAAATAATACAGGGTGGCAATCAGCCCCAGCATTTT. J is TRBJ1-5 and V is TRBV4-1; D is perhaps TRBD1 (6 bases). The CDR3 loop spans 17 amino acids. Per germline, CDR1 MGHRA and CDR2 YSYEKL. Trimming removed 0 bases from V and 2 bases from J, with 14 bases in between.

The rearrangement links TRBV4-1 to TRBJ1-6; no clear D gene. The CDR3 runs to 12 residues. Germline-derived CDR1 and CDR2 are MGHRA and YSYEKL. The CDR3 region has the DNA TGCGCTTCCCGGACTCAGAATTCACCCCTCCACTTT. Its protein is CASRTQNSPLHF.

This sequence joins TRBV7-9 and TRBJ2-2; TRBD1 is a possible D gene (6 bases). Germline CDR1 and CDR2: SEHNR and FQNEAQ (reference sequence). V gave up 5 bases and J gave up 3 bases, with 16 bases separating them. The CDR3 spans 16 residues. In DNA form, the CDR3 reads TGTGCCAGCAGCACTACCCGGGACACATACACCGGGGAGCTGTTTTTT. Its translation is CASSTTRDTYTGELFF.

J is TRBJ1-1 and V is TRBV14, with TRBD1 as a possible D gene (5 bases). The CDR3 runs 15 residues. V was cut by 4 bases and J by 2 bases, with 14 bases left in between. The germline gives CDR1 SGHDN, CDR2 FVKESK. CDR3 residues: CASSPPWGLNTEAFF. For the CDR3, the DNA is TGTGCCAGCAGCCCCCCCTGGGGCCTCAACACTGAAGCTTTCTTT.

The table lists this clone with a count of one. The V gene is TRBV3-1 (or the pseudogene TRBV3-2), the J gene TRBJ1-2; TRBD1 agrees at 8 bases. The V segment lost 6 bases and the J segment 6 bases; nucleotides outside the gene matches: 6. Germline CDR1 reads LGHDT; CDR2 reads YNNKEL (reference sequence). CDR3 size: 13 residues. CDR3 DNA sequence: TGTGCCAGCAGTATAGGACAGGGTCATGGCTACACCTTC. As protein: CASSIGQGHGYTF.

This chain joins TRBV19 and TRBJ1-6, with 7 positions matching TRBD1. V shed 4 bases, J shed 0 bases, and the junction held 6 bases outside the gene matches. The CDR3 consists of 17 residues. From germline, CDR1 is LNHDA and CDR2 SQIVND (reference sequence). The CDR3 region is CASSKSTGISYNSPLHF. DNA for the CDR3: TGTGCCAGTAGTAAATCGACAGGGATCTCCTATAATTCACCCCTCCACTTT.

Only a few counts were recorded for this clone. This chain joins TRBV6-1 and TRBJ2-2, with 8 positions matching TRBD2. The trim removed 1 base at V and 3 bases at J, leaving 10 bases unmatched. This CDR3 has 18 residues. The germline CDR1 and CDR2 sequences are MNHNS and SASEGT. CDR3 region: CASSEVLVGAGDTGELFF. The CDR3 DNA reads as TGTGCCAGCAGTGAAGTGCTAGTCGGAGCGGGAGACACCGGGGAGCTGTTTTTT.

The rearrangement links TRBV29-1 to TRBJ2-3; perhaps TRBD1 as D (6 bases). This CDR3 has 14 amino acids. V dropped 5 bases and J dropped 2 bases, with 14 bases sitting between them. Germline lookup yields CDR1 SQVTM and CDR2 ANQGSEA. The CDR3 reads CSVKKDRSTDTQYF. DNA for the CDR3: TGCAGCGTTAAGAAGGACAGATCCACAGATACGCAGTATTTT.

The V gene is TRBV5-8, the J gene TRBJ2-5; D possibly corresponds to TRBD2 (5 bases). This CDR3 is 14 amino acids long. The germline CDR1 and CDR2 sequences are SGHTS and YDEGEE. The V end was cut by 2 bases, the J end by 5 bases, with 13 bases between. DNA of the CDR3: TGTGCCAGCAGCTTCGGGGAGAGGAGTGAGACCCAGTACTTC. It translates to CASSFGERSETQYF.

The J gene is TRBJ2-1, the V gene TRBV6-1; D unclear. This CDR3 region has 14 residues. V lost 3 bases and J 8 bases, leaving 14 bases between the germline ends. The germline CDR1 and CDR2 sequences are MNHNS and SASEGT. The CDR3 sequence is CASSDRSGSDEQFF. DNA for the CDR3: TGTGCCAGCAGTGATCGATCGGGTTCTGATGAGCAGTTCTTC.

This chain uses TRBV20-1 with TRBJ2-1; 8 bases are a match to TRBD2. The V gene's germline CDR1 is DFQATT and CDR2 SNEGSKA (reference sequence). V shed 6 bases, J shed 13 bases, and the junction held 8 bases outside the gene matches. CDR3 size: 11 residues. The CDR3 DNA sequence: TGCAGTGCCAATTTAGCGGGAAGACAGTTCTTC. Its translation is CSANLAGRQFF.